The 15 T cell receptor beta chains below were found in one sample sequenced in a study of shared clonotypes between healthy human individuals. Sequencing was performed with immunoSEQ multiplex PCR; in TCRdb, only in-frame clones are kept and a portion is missing. The sample contains about 1 million clones, 75% to 80% of which appear only once. Sequencing was done on a sample of memory CD4+ T cells from PBMCs. The subset is: CD45RA-negative fraction. The receptors originated from a young man in good health. Some clones in this sample may be carry-over from other donors' samples.

The V gene is TRBV9, the J gene TRBJ2-1; 8 bases are a match to TRBD2. CDR3 length equals 16 residues. Germline V gene data show CDR1 as SGDLS and CDR2 as YYNGEE. The V gene end was trimmed by 4 bases and the J gene end by 2 bases; junction bases not matched to a gene: 8. The CDR3 nucleotides read TGTGCCAGCAGCCAAAGGACAGCGGGGGCCTACAATGAGCAGTTCTTC. It translates to CASSQRTAGAYNEQFF.

This clone occurred once. The chain uses TRBV7-9 and TRBJ2-1, with 9 bases lining up with TRBD2. The CDR3 consists of 15 residues. The germline CDR1 and CDR2 sequences are SEHNR and FQNEAQ (reference sequence). Trimming took 5 bases from V and 7 from J; bases not matched to a gene: 9. CDR3 loop: CASSQLAGIRNEQFF. CDR3 bases: TGTGCCAGCAGCCAGCTAGCGGGAATCAGAAATGAGCAGTTCTTC.

The gene calls are TRBV7-9 and TRBJ2-1; no clear D gene. This CDR3 comprises 14 residues. V dropped 5 bases and J dropped 10 bases, with 18 bases sitting between them. Germline CDR1 and CDR2: SEHNR and FQNEAQ (reference sequence). As DNA, the CDR3 is TGTGCCAGCAGCCCTCCACGCACCCTAGGAGAGCAGTTCTTC. Its protein is CASSPPRTLGEQFF. The full variable domain, its missing parts supplied by reference TRBV7-9 and TRBJ2-1, is DTGVSQNPRHKITKRGQNVTFRCDPISEHNRLYWYRQTLGQGPEFLTYFQNEAQLEKSRLLSDRFSAERPKGSFSTLEIQRTEQGDSAMYLCASSPPRTLGEQFFGPGTRLTVL.

The chain employs TRBV7-2 and TRBJ2-3, with 8 bases that match TRBD2. CDR3 length equals 19 residues. The V gene's germline CDR1 is SGHTA and CDR2 FQGNSA. V shed 4 bases, J shed 0 bases, and the junction held 15 bases outside the gene matches. CDR3 sequence: CASSSKLISGTPSTDTQYF. DNA of the CDR3: TGTGCCAGCAGCTCTAAGTTGATTAGCGGGACACCTAGCACAGATACGCAGTATTTT.

The V call is TRBV10-3, the J call TRBJ2-1, with D uncertain. CDR3 length: 18 residues. CDR1 and CDR2 (germline): ENHRY, SYGVKD. Trimming removed 3 bases from V and 6 bases from J, with 24 bases in between. The CDR3 is CAISESARTGAFSNEQFF. The DNA of the CDR3 is TGTGCCATCAGTGAAAGTGCTCGGACCGGTGCCTTCTCCAATGAGCAGTTCTTC.

The V and J genes are TRBV7-2 and TRBJ2-1; weak D call: TRBD2 (5 bases). This CDR3 spans 15 amino acids. The V and J ends lost 0 bases and 2 bases respectively, with 8 bases between them. Germline V gives CDR1 SGHTA, CDR2 FQGNSA. The CDR3 DNA follows: TGTGCCAGCAGCTTAGCGAGCGGTGCCTACAATGAGCAGTTCTTC. Amino acids: CASSLASGAYNEQFF. Full variable domain (missing parts from reference TRBV7-2 and TRBJ2-1): GAGVSQSPSNKVTEKGKDVELRCDPISGHTALYWYRQSLGQGLEFLIYFQGNSAPDKSGLPSDRFSAERTGGSVSTLTIQRTQQEDSAVYLCASSLASGAYNEQFFGPGTRLTVL.

The V call is TRBV4-2, the J call TRBJ2-3, with D possibly being TRBD2 (5 bases). The germline gives CDR1 LGHNA, CDR2 YNFKEQ. The CDR3 extends over 17 amino acids. Trimming removed 3 bases at V and 4 bases at J, with 20 bases between. The CDR3 DNA reads TGTGCCAGCAGCCAGCATACAGAGGGCCCCCGGCCAGATACGCAGTATTTT. It specifies CASSQHTEGPRPDTQYF.

Only one count was recorded for this clone. The gene calls are TRBV7-2 and TRBJ2-3; unclear D gene. This CDR3 contains 12 residues. The germline V and J ends were trimmed by 4 bases and 4 bases, with 6 bases remaining between them. Germline V gene data show CDR1 as SGHTA and CDR2 as FQGNSA. CDR3 bases: TGTGCCAGCAGCTCGTCGGCAGATACGCAGTATTTT. Its protein product is CASSSSADTQYF.

This chain joins TRBV28 and TRBJ2-3; D ambiguous. The CDR3 is 16 amino acids. V lost 6 bases to trimming and J lost 0 bases, with 16 bases between them. The germline CDR1 and CDR2 sequences are MDHEN and SYDVKM. The chain's CDR3 is CASSPARRPSTDTQYF. DNA of the CDR3: TGTGCCAGCAGCCCCGCCAGGCGTCCGAGCACAGATACGCAGTATTTT.

The J gene is TRBJ2-7, the V gene TRBV5-1; the D gene could be TRBD1 or TRBD2 (6 bases each). Germline values: CDR1 SGHRS, CDR2 YFSETQ. Trimming pared 4 bases from V and 6 bases from J, leaving 23 bases between. CDR3 length: 16 residues. CDR3 nucleotide sequence: TGCGCCAGCAGCATCGGGGGTGACCCCAGGGGAGGCGAGCAGTACTTC. Translation: CASSIGGDPRGGEQYF.

The chain carries TRBV6-5 and TRBJ1-2; maybe TRBD1 (6 bases). Between the trimmed V and J ends, which lost 8 bases and 4 bases, there was a span of 14 bases. The CDR3 totals 13 residues. Germline lookup yields CDR1 MNHEY and CDR2 SVGAGI. In DNA, the CDR3 is TGTGCCAGCGGAAAGGACAGCATCTATGGCTACACCTTC. Amino acids: CASGKDSIYGYTF.

This chain joins TRBV18 and TRBJ1-1; D ambiguous. The CDR3 runs 15 residues. The V gene's germline CDR1 is KGHSH and CDR2 LQKENI. V dropped 4 bases and J dropped 1 base, with 13 bases sitting between them. The CDR3 bases are TGTGCCAGCTCACAGGCCAGGCCGCCGAACACTGAAGCTTTCTTT. Translation gives CASSQARPPNTEAFF.

The chain combines TRBV10-3 with TRBJ1-5; 8 bases agree with TRBD1. The CDR3 totals 15 residues. Germline loops: CDR1 ENHRY, CDR2 SYGVKD. V lost 3 bases and J lost 7; bases outside the gene matches: 8. In DNA, the CDR3 is TGTGCCATCAGTGATTCCCAGGGGGCCGGGCAGCCCCAGCATTTT. Protein sequence: CAISDSQGAGQPQHF.

The V call is TRBV25-1, the J call TRBJ2-3; D possibly matches TRBD1 or TRBD2 (5 bases each). Germline V CDR1 and CDR2: MGHDK, SYGVNS. V shed 5 bases and J shed 3 bases, with 21 bases lying between them. This CDR3 comprises 17 residues. The CDR3 bases are TGTGCCAGCAGTCCCCTGCGCGAGGGATGGGGGACAGATACGCAGTATTTT. The encoded protein is CASSPLREGWGTDTQYF. Together with reference TRBV25-1 and TRBJ2-3, the CDR3 gives the full variable domain: EADIYQTPRYLVIGTGKKITLECSQTMGHDKMYWYQQDPGMELHLIHYSYGVNSTEKGDLSSESTVSRIRTEHFPLTLESARPSHTSQYLCASSPLREGWGTDTQYFGPGTRLTVL.

This clone was counted ten times or more. This chain uses TRBV2 with TRBJ2-7; the D is unclear. The CDR3 length is 13 residues. The germline CDR1 and CDR2 sequences are SNHLY and FYNNEI. V gave up 7 bases and J gave up 6 bases, with 16 bases separating them. The DNA of the CDR3 is TGTGCCAGCAAGGGTTCCCTAGAGCGCGAGCAGTACTTC. Translated, it gives CASKGSLEREQYF.